This TCR beta chain was observed in a study of blood T cell repertoires in COVID-19. Profiling relied on immunoSEQ multiplex PCR, and the TCRdb table lists in-frame clones only, not all of them. Among 70,000 to 95,000 clones listed, roughly 90% were seen once. The sequenced sample consisted of peripheral blood. The TCR was taken from a man between 50 and 59 years old with COVID-19, enrolled during active disease.

CDR3 in DNA: TGTGCCAGCAGCTTAGCGTGGGACAGGGATGGCTACACCTTC. This codes for CASSLAWDRDGYTF. J is TRBJ1-2 and V is TRBV7-9; 9 bases are a match to TRBD1. The trim removed 0 bases at V and 6 bases at J, leaving 2 bases unmatched. The CDR3 covers 14 residues. CDR1 SEHNR and CDR2 FQNEAQ come from the germline V gene (reference sequence). Combining the CDR3 with reference TRBV7-9 and TRBJ1-2 gives the whole variable domain DTGVSQNPRHKITKRGQNVTFRCDPISEHNRLYWYRQTLGQGPEFLTYFQNEAQLEKSRLLSDRFSAERPKGSFSTLEIQRTEQGDSAMYLCASSLAWDRDGYTFGSGTRLTVV.